Listed below are T cell receptor beta chains from one sample, sequenced in a study of cytotoxic CD8 clonotypes in ibrutinib-treated CLL. Libraries were prepared by immunoSEQ multiplex PCR; TCRdb keeps only in-frame clonotypes and omits some of them. The sample lists under 150,000 clones, approximately 81% seen once, with 3% to 4% in the top ten. The sequences come from PBMCs, collected after 24 months of ibrutinib treatment. Receptors originate from a human donor with chronic lymphocytic leukemia. Each CDR3 is given with its conserved first and last residue. A D gene is named only where the DNA matches it firmly. Size is omitted from some rows. Given values are once, few, many or a class for expanded clones.

V gene	D gene	clone size	CDR3 length	J gene	CDR3 protein	CDR3 DNA
TRBV5-1	NA	once	16	TRBJ1-1	CASSLGGTNQNTEAFF	TGCGCCAGCAGCTTGGGGGGGACGAACCAGAACACTGAAGCTTTCTTT
TRBV7-9	NA	NA	15	TRBJ1-2	CASRHGQTTNYGYTF	TGTGCCAGCAGGCATGGACAGACCACTAACTATGGCTACACCTTC
TRBV2	NA	NA	14	TRBJ2-5	CASSETRGQETQYF	TGTGCCAGCAGTGAAACCCGAGGCCAAGAGACCCAGTACTTC
TRBV7-6	NA	NA	12	TRBJ2-5	CASSPQGETQYF	TGTGCCAGCAGTCCCCAGGGGGAGACCCAGTACTTC
TRBV25-1	NA	NA	13	TRBJ1-4	CASSDSIREKLFF	TGTGCCAGCAGTGACAGTATTCGTGAAAAACTGTTTTTT
TRBV6-1	NA	NA	14	TRBJ1-2	CASSEAPTTYRYTF	TGTGCCAGCAGTGAAGCCCCAACTACCTATCGCTACACCTTC
TRBV19	NA	once	16	TRBJ1-5	CASSIDVELDNQPQHF	TGTGCCAGTAGTATAGATGTGGAGTTGGACAATCAGCCCCAGCATTTT
TRBV7-2	TRBD2	NA	17	TRBJ2-5	CASSLALSGGAGETQYF	TGTGCCAGCAGCTTAGCGCTTAGCGGGGGGGCCGGGGAGACCCAGTACTTC
TRBV10-2	NA	NA	16	TRBJ1-1	CASSEMARGLNTEAFF	TGCGCCAGCAGTGAGATGGCAAGGGGACTGAACACTGAAGCTTTCTTT
TRBV9	TRBD1	NA	15	TRBJ1-5	CASSGGQYSNQPQHF	TGTGCCAGCAGCGGGGGACAGTATAGCAATCAGCCCCAGCATTTT
TRBV7-8	NA	NA	15	TRBJ2-7	CASSLSETVSYEQYF	TGTGCCAGCAGCTTAAGTGAGACAGTCTCCTACGAGCAGTACTTC
TRBV5-1	NA	NA	14	TRBJ1-1	CASAPGKPNTEAFF	TGCGCCAGCGCCCCGGGGAAGCCGAACACTGAAGCTTTCTTT
TRBV14	NA	few	12	TRBJ2-7	CASSPLGYEQYF	TGTGCCAGCAGCCCCCTTGGCTACGAGCAGTACTTC
TRBV7-6	NA	NA	15	TRBJ1-4	CASSLMASTNEKLFF	TGTGCCAGCAGCTTAATGGCTTCAACTAATGAAAAACTGTTTTTT
TRBV30	NA	NA	12	TRBJ2-1	CAWSPQYNEQFF	TGTGCCTGGAGTCCACAGTACAATGAGCAGTTCTTC
TRBV29-1	NA	NA	12	TRBJ2-3	CSAERGTDTQYF	TGCAGCGCGGAGCGGGGCACAGATACGCAGTATTTT
TRBV27	NA	once	15	TRBJ2-1	CASSLLAESYNEQFF	TGTGCCAGCAGTTTATTGGCAGAATCGTACAATGAGCAGTTCTTC
TRBV7-2	NA	NA	18	TRBJ1-5	CASSPNQGVGYSNQPQHF	TGTGCCAGCAGCCCAAACCAGGGAGTTGGGTATAGCAATCAGCCCCAGCATTTT
TRBV7-8	TRBD2	NA	16	TRBJ2-5	CASSWGTSGLRETQYF	TGTGCCAGCAGCTGGGGGACTAGCGGTTTAAGAGAGACCCAGTACTTC
TRBV5-1	TRBD1	NA	16	TRBJ1-3	CASSIDRGPAGNTIYF	TGCGCCAGCAGCATAGACAGGGGCCCGGCTGGAAACACCATATATTTT
TRBV18	NA	NA	14	TRBJ2-7	CASSTSLGAYEQYF	TGTGCCAGCTCAACCTCTTTAGGGGCCTACGAGCAGTACTTC
TRBV5-4	NA	NA	15	TRBJ2-7	CASSQGTATSYEQYF	TGTGCCAGCAGCCAGGGGACGGCCACCTCCTACGAGCAGTACTTC
TRBV25-1	NA	NA	16	TRBJ2-6	CASTPPGSSGANVLTF	TGTGCCAGCACCCCTCCAGGGAGCTCTGGGGCCAACGTCCTGACTTTC
TRBV28	TRBD1	NA	13	TRBJ1-1	CASFSNRGTEAFF	TGTGCCAGCTTTTCAAACAGGGGCACTGAAGCTTTCTTT
TRBV11-2	NA	NA	11	TRBJ2-5	CASSPQETQYF	TGTGCCAGCAGCCCCCAAGAGACCCAGTACTTC
TRBV27	TRBD1	NA	12	TRBJ1-1	CASSYRTGKAFF	TGTGCCAGCAGTTACCGGACAGGGAAAGCTTTCTTT
TRBV28	NA	few	12	TRBJ1-2	CASSLFSVGYTF	TGTGCCAGCAGTTTATTCAGCGTGGGCTACACCTTC
TRBV7-9	NA	few	12	TRBJ2-1	CASSPPDNEQFF	TGTGCCAGCAGCCCCCCGGATAATGAGCAGTTCTTC